Listed below are T cell receptor beta chains from one sample, sequenced in a study of T cell responses to AZD1222 COVID-19 vaccine. Libraries were prepared by immunoSEQ multiplex PCR; TCRdb keeps only in-frame clonotypes and omits some of them. The sample has around 28,000 clones, roughly 90% seen once; the top ten hold roughly 1.3%. The sequencing used peripheral blood, collected on day 0 of AZD1222 vaccination. The receptors stem from an adult in good health. The CDR3 runs from the conserved cysteine through the conserved F or W. D genes are given only for firm matches. The listing skips clone size in some rows; elsewhere it reads once, few, many or a size class.

CDR3 length: 17
D gene: TRBD2
clone size: -
V gene: TRBV11-2
J gene: TRBJ2-5
CDR3 protein: CASSSRGLAGREETQYF
CDR3 DNA: TGTGCCAGCAGCTCCCGAGGTCTAGCGGGGCGGGAAGAGACCCAGTACTTC

CDR3 length: 13
D gene: -
clone size: -
V gene: TRBV3-1/TRBV3-2
J gene: TRBJ2-7
CDR3 protein: CASSQFGSQEQYF
CDR3 DNA: TGTGCCAGCAGCCAATTCGGATCCCAGGAGCAGTACTTC

CDR3 length: 15
D gene: TRBD1
clone size: -
V gene: TRBV5-6
J gene: TRBJ1-2
CDR3 protein: CASRMGDRDSGGYTF
CDR3 DNA: TGTGCCAGCAGGATGGGGGACAGGGATTCGGGTGGCTACACCTTC

CDR3 length: 15
D gene: TRBD1
clone size: -
V gene: TRBV27
J gene: TRBJ2-7
CDR3 protein: CASSYRDRGIYEQYF
CDR3 DNA: TGTGCCAGCAGTTATCGGGACAGGGGGATCTACGAGCAGTACTTC

CDR3 length: 14
D gene: -
clone size: -
V gene: TRBV7-2
J gene: TRBJ2-5
CDR3 protein: CASSSRLAVETQYF
CDR3 DNA: TGTGCCAGCAGCTCCCGGTTAGCGGTAGAGACCCAGTACTTC

CDR3 length: 11
D gene: -
clone size: -
V gene: TRBV2
J gene: TRBJ2-7
CDR3 protein: CASSDRYEQYF
CDR3 DNA: TGTGCCAGCAGCGACAGGTACGAGCAGTACTTC

CDR3 length: 14
D gene: -
clone size: -
V gene: TRBV10-3
J gene: TRBJ1-6
CDR3 protein: CAISIEVNNSPLHF
CDR3 DNA: TGTGCCATCAGCATCGAGGTCAATAATTCACCCCTCCACTTT

CDR3 length: 13
D gene: TRBD1
clone size: few
V gene: TRBV7-2
J gene: TRBJ2-3
CDR3 protein: CASSLRDRAAQYF
CDR3 DNA: TGTGCCAGCAGCTTACGCGACAGGGCGGCGCAGTATTTT

CDR3 length: 15
D gene: -
clone size: -
V gene: TRBV5-1
J gene: TRBJ1-3
CDR3 protein: CASSLGWKSGNTIYF
CDR3 DNA: TGCGCCAGCAGCTTGGGGTGGAAATCTGGAAACACCATATATTTT

CDR3 length: 14
D gene: -
clone size: -
V gene: TRBV27
J gene: TRBJ1-1
CDR3 protein: CASSDNRAHTEAFF
CDR3 DNA: TGTGCCAGCAGTGACAACAGGGCTCACACTGAAGCTTTCTTT

CDR3 length: 13
D gene: TRBD2
clone size: -
V gene: TRBV2
J gene: TRBJ2-7
CDR3 protein: CASSEVLAGEQYF
CDR3 DNA: TGTGCCAGCAGTGAGGTCCTAGCGGGGGAGCAGTACTTC

CDR3 length: 15
D gene: -
clone size: -
V gene: TRBV15
J gene: TRBJ1-2
CDR3 protein: CATSRGGRDNYGYTF
CDR3 DNA: TGTGCCACCAGCAGAGGGGGGCGGGATAACTATGGCTACACCTTC

CDR3 length: 17
D gene: -
clone size: -
V gene: TRBV5-6
J gene: TRBJ2-2
CDR3 protein: CASSLFGQRMNTGELFF
CDR3 DNA: TGTGCCAGCAGCTTATTCGGACAGAGGATGAACACCGGGGAGCTGTTTTTT

CDR3 length: 16
D gene: TRBD1
clone size: -
V gene: TRBV4-1
J gene: TRBJ2-7
CDR3 protein: CASSRSTGTVSYEQYF
CDR3 DNA: TGCGCCAGCAGCCGCTCGACCGGGACAGTCTCCTACGAGCAGTACTTC

CDR3 length: 13
D gene: -
clone size: -
V gene: TRBV5-6
J gene: TRBJ2-7
CDR3 protein: CASSLDRTYEQYF
CDR3 DNA: TGTGCCAGCAGCTTGGACAGAACCTACGAGCAGTACTTC

CDR3 length: 15
D gene: TRBD1
clone size: -
V gene: TRBV6-5
J gene: TRBJ2-7
CDR3 protein: CASSYATGEFNEQYF
CDR3 DNA: TGTGCCAGCAGTTACGCGACAGGGGAATTCAACGAGCAGTACTTC

CDR3 length: 21
D gene: TRBD2
clone size: -
V gene: TRBV4-1
J gene: TRBJ2-1
CDR3 protein: CASSRRPGLAGSVGPYNEQFF
CDR3 DNA: TGCGCCAGCAGCCGTAGACCGGGACTAGCGGGATCAGTCGGCCCCTACAATGAGCAGTTCTTC

CDR3 length: 14
D gene: -
clone size: -
V gene: TRBV4-1
J gene: TRBJ1-1
CDR3 protein: CASSGLSRNTEAFF
CDR3 DNA: TGCGCCAGCAGCGGACTTTCGAGGAACACTGAAGCTTTCTTT

CDR3 length: 17
D gene: -
clone size: -
V gene: TRBV24-1
J gene: TRBJ1-5
CDR3 protein: CATSDSVTGVSNQPQHF
CDR3 DNA: TGTGCCACCAGTGATTCTGTGACAGGAGTTAGCAATCAGCCCCAGCATTTT

CDR3 length: 11
D gene: -
clone size: -
V gene: TRBV20-1
J gene: TRBJ2-7
CDR3 protein: CSASGVYEQYF
CDR3 DNA: TGCAGTGCTAGCGGGGTCTACGAGCAGTACTTC

CDR3 length: 14
D gene: TRBD1
clone size: -
V gene: TRBV3-1/TRBV3-2
J gene: TRBJ1-4
CDR3 protein: CASSQGTANEKLFF
CDR3 DNA: TGTGCCAGCAGCCAGGGGACAGCTAATGAAAAACTGTTTTTT

CDR3 length: 13
D gene: -
clone size: -
V gene: TRBV27
J gene: TRBJ2-7
CDR3 protein: CASTNGGSYEQYF
CDR3 DNA: TGTGCCAGCACCAACGGGGGATCCTACGAGCAGTACTTC

CDR3 length: 17
D gene: -
clone size: few
V gene: TRBV4-3
J gene: TRBJ1-5
CDR3 protein: CASSQDLGRGSNQPQHF
CDR3 DNA: TGCGCCAGCAGCCAAGATCTGGGACGGGGTTCCAATCAGCCCCAGCATTTT

CDR3 length: 13
D gene: -
clone size: -
V gene: TRBV7-9
J gene: TRBJ2-7
CDR3 protein: CASSPWSLYEQYF
CDR3 DNA: TGTGCCAGCAGCCCATGGAGCCTTTACGAGCAGTACTTC

CDR3 length: 12
D gene: -
clone size: -
V gene: TRBV11-3
J gene: TRBJ2-7
CDR3 protein: CASSLGTDEQYF
CDR3 DNA: TGTGCCAGCAGCTTAGGGACAGACGAGCAGTACTTC

CDR3 length: 14
D gene: -
clone size: few
V gene: TRBV5-5
J gene: TRBJ2-5
CDR3 protein: CASSTTWGAETQYF
CDR3 DNA: TGTGCCAGCAGCACCACGTGGGGAGCAGAGACCCAGTACTTC

CDR3 length: 12
D gene: -
clone size: -
V gene: TRBV29-1
J gene: TRBJ1-1
CDR3 protein: CSVEVSGGRAFF
CDR3 DNA: TGCAGCGTTGAAGTATCTGGCGGTCGAGCTTTCTTT

CDR3 length: 16
D gene: TRBD2
clone size: -
V gene: TRBV7-9
J gene: TRBJ2-5
CDR3 protein: CASSLGTSGPQETQYF
CDR3 DNA: TGTGCCAGCAGCTTGGGGACTAGCGGCCCCCAAGAGACCCAGTACTTC

CDR3 length: 15
D gene: -
clone size: -
V gene: TRBV11-2
J gene: TRBJ2-3
CDR3 protein: CASSLERGAADTQYF
CDR3 DNA: TGTGCCAGCAGCTTAGAAAGGGGGGCCGCAGATACGCAGTATTTT

CDR3 length: 14
D gene: TRBD1
clone size: -
V gene: TRBV7-9
J gene: TRBJ2-7
CDR3 protein: CASTGGQGDWEQYF
CDR3 DNA: TGTGCCAGCACTGGTGGACAGGGGGATTGGGAGCAGTACTTC

CDR3 length: 14
D gene: -
clone size: -
V gene: TRBV11-2
J gene: TRBJ2-3
CDR3 protein: CASSQGWGTDTQYF
CDR3 DNA: TGTGCCAGCAGCCAGGGGTGGGGGACAGATACGCAGTATTTT

CDR3 length: 13
D gene: TRBD2
clone size: -
V gene: TRBV28
J gene: TRBJ2-7
CDR3 protein: CASRASGDYEQYF
CDR3 DNA: TGTGCCAGCAGGGCTAGCGGGGATTACGAGCAGTACTTC

CDR3 length: 15
D gene: TRBD1
clone size: -
V gene: TRBV3-1/TRBV3-2
J gene: TRBJ1-2
CDR3 protein: CASSNGQGEGYGYTF
CDR3 DNA: TGTGCCAGCAGCAACGGACAGGGGGAGGGTTATGGCTACACCTTC

CDR3 length: 15
D gene: TRBD1
clone size: -
V gene: TRBV2
J gene: TRBJ1-4
CDR3 protein: CASSVGGQLDEKLFF
CDR3 DNA: TGTGCCAGCAGCGTGGGGGGACAGCTTGATGAAAAACTGTTTTTT

CDR3 length: 14
D gene: TRBD1
clone size: -
V gene: TRBV19
J gene: TRBJ1-1
CDR3 protein: CASSIQGVNTEAFF
CDR3 DNA: TGTGCCAGTAGTATACAGGGGGTGAACACTGAAGCTTTCTTT

CDR3 length: 14
D gene: -
clone size: -
V gene: TRBV5-1
J gene: TRBJ1-3
CDR3 protein: CASSLGFSGNTIYF
CDR3 DNA: TGCGCCAGCAGCTTGGGGTTTTCTGGAAACACCATATATTTT

CDR3 length: 13
D gene: -
clone size: -
V gene: TRBV5-1
J gene: TRBJ1-1
CDR3 protein: CASRADPSTEAFF
CDR3 DNA: TGCGCCAGCAGGGCAGATCCTTCCACTGAAGCTTTCTTT

CDR3 length: 15
D gene: -
clone size: -
V gene: TRBV7-3
J gene: TRBJ2-3
CDR3 protein: CASSLTTGSTDTQYF
CDR3 DNA: TGTGCCAGCAGCTTAACTACCGGGAGCACAGATACGCAGTATTTT

CDR3 length: 19
D gene: -
clone size: once
V gene: TRBV7-6
J gene: TRBJ2-1
CDR3 protein: CASSLGARQGVSGNNEQFF
CDR3 DNA: TGTGCCAGCAGCTTGGGAGCCCGACAGGGTGTTAGCGGCAACAATGAGCAGTTCTTC

CDR3 length: 13
D gene: TRBD1
clone size: -
V gene: TRBV3-1/TRBV3-2
J gene: TRBJ1-6
CDR3 protein: CASNYRGDSPLHF
CDR3 DNA: TGTGCCAGCAATTACAGGGGGGATTCACCCCTCCACTTT

CDR3 length: 13
D gene: TRBD1
clone size: -
V gene: TRBV28
J gene: TRBJ2-7
CDR3 protein: CASNSAGGYEQYF
CDR3 DNA: TGTGCCAGCAACTCGGCAGGGGGCTACGAGCAGTACTTC